This TCR beta chain stems from a study of siplizumab effects on memory and regulatory T cells. Libraries were prepared by immunoSEQ multiplex PCR; TCRdb keeps only in-frame clonotypes and omits some of them. The sample contains around 110,000 clones, roughly 94% of which appear only once. The germline V gene encodes CDR1 MNHEY and CDR2 SMNVEV (reference sequence). The CDR3 length is 13 residues. Between the trimmed V and J ends, which lost 4 bases and 4 bases, there was a span of 7 bases. Whole-study findings and limits: The authors could not assign a naive or memory phenotype to roughly 75-95% of proliferating CD4+ or CD8+ clones. Whether the proliferating Tregs (from siplizumab cultures) were suppressive was not confirmed. Naive T cells were seemingly more diverse than memory cells, and major contributions to the alloresponse seemed to be made by them. Versus over 25% in controls, the mappable alloreactive CD4+ clones averaged around 65% Treg-derived with siplizumab.

Note on this clone: What it binds is unknown.

The chain employs TRBV27 and TRBJ2-2; no firm D call. The sample taken for sequencing was non-Treg CD4+ T cells sorted from blood. The receptor was isolated from a human donor in good health. The CDR3, as DNA: TGTGCCAGCAGTTGGGGTGGCACCGGGGAGCTGTTTTTT. As protein: CASSWGGTGELFF.